The clone carrying this T cell receptor (beta chain) has just a few counts. Its antigen is unknown. A much larger clone is a single base away; this may be a read error. Other DNA sequences in the sample encode the same CDR3. This record comes from a study of CD8+ T cells in alopecia areata. Study-wide background: Patients received oral tofacitinib, 5 to 10 mg twice daily, for moderate-to-severe alopecia areata.

Using a FACSAria, the CD4+ and CD8+ T cells were sorted from the PBMCs. After isolation, RNA underwent reverse transcription to generate cDNA as the sequencing template. Assay: immunoSEQ multiplex PCR; the TCRdb copy retains only in-frame clones and omits some. The data show 150,000 or so clones, with 45% to 60% seen just once and about 6.4% held by the top ten. Study results and limitations: Possibly as an HLA-related effect, TCR sharing across patients appeared less clear than in mice. Elevated clonality characterized lesional scalp relative to normal scalp, particularly in alopecia totalis/universalis.

The CDR3 has 13 amino acids. In germline, CDR1 is MGHRA, CDR2 YSYEKL. The V end lost 1 base, the J end lost 9 bases, and 13 bases lay between the germline ends. The sequence derives from a human donor with alopecia areata. The V gene is TRBV4-1, the J gene TRBJ2-7; D is undetermined. Sequenced sample: CD4+ T cells sorted from blood. The CDR3: CASSQGNGVAQYF. DNA of the CDR3: TGCGCCAGCAGCCAAGGTAATGGCGTGGCGCAGTACTTC.